Shown below are 12 T cell receptor beta chains from a single sample sequenced in a study of blood T cell repertoires in COVID-19. Sequencing used immunoSEQ multiplex PCR; TCRdb keeps in-frame clones, though not all of them. The sample includes around 280,000 clones, nearly 90% seen only once; the top ten take 1.5% to 2%. What was sequenced was PBMCs or T cells enriched from blood (not recorded which). Source of these receptors: a woman younger than 30 with acute COVID-19.

The rearrangement links TRBV11-2 to TRBJ2-1, with a possible D match to TRBD2 (5 bases). Germline-derived CDR1 and CDR2 are SGHAT and FQNNGV. The CDR3 spans 15 residues. V was trimmed by 1 base and J by 5 bases, leaving 12 bases between them. In DNA, the CDR3 is TGTGCCAGCAGCTTAGGGAGCGGTGCTCACAATGAGCAGTTCTTC. Translated, it gives CASSLGSGAHNEQFF.

This clone was seen a single time. This chain links TRBV4-2 with TRBJ2-2, with 9 nucleotides matching TRBD1. J gave up 3 bases and V 5 bases, and 10 bases lay outside the gene matches. Germline CDR1 and CDR2: LGHNA and YNFKEQ. The CDR3 is 17 amino acids. CDR3 in amino acids: CASSSMGGQGYTGELFF. As DNA, the CDR3 is TGTGCCAGCAGCTCAATGGGGGGACAGGGTTACACCGGGGAGCTGTTTTTT.

This clone was detected once. The DNA of the CDR3 is TGTGCCAGCAACCCGACAGGGGGTCGTGAAAAACTGTTTTTT. Its protein product is CASNPTGGREKLFF. The chain carries TRBV6-5 and TRBJ1-4; TRBD1 agrees at 9 bases. The CDR3 length is 14 residues. The germline V gene has CDR1 MNHEY and CDR2 SVGAGI. V was clipped by 7 bases and J by 7 bases; unmatched bases: 7.

The gene calls are TRBV4-3 and TRBJ1-2; TRBD1 matches at 9 bases. This CDR3 comprises 17 residues. With V trimmed by 0 bases and J by 3 bases, 8 bases remained unmatched. Per the germline V gene, CDR1 is LGHNA and CDR2 is YSLEER. DNA of the CDR3: TGCGCCAGCAGCCAAGAAACAGGGGGCGCGGGTTACTATGGCTACACCTTC. Its translation is CASSQETGGAGYYGYTF.

In its sample, this clone was seen once. This chain connects TRBV19 to TRBJ2-3; 11 bases agree with TRBD2. V lost 6 bases, J lost 2 bases, and 1 base stayed unmatched. The CDR3 totals 14 residues. The germline V gene has CDR1 LNHDA and CDR2 SQIVND (reference sequence). The CDR3 bases are TGTGCCAGTAGACTAGCGGGAGCCACAGATACGCAGTATTTT. Amino acid sequence: CASRLAGATDTQYF.

The chain couples TRBV6-2 or TRBV6-3 to TRBJ2-1; D not certain. From germline, CDR1 is MNHEY and CDR2 SVGEGT. This CDR3 is 15 amino acids long. The ends were cut back, 0 bases at V and 6 bases at J, with 12 bases in the middle. The chain's CDR3 is CASSYSSETSNEQFF. For the CDR3, the DNA is TGTGCCAGCAGTTACTCGAGTGAGACTTCCAATGAGCAGTTCTTC.

The CDR3 region has the DNA TGTGCCAGCAGAACCGGGACACCCCTCTACGAGCAGTACTTC. This gives the protein CASRTGTPLYEQYF. The chain is built from TRBV2 and TRBJ2-7; D is perhaps TRBD1 (6 bases). The germline V gene has CDR1 SNHLY and CDR2 FYNNEI. Between the trimmed V and J ends, which lost 6 bases and 3 bases, there was a span of 15 bases. This CDR3 has 14 amino acids.

The J gene is TRBJ2-1, the V gene TRBV6-5, with 9 bases that match TRBD1. The CDR3 has 13 residues. The junction had 6 bases not matched to a gene; V was cut back by 0 bases and J by 15 bases. Germline V gene data show CDR1 as MNHEY and CDR2 as SVGAGI. The CDR3 DNA sequence: TGTGCCAGCAGTTACTCGAACAGGGGGCCACTGTTCTTC. Its translation is CASSYSNRGPLFF.

The rearrangement uses TRBV7-3 and TRBJ1-1; no clear D gene. V was trimmed by 1 base and J by 8 bases, leaving 11 bases between them. Germline CDR1 and CDR2: SGHTA and FQGTGA. This CDR3 has 13 amino acids. DNA for the CDR3: TGTGCCAGCAGCTTAAATAAAAACTACGAAGCTTTCTTT. It codes for CASSLNKNYEAFF.

The chain couples TRBV15 to TRBJ2-2, with 9 bases matching TRBD2. CDR1 LNHNV and CDR2 YYDKDF come from the germline V gene (reference sequence). CDR3 length: 15 amino acids. Trimming at V came to 0 bases and at J to 13 bases, leaving 9 bases not matched to a gene. The chain's CDR3 is CATSRDVFEAGGLFF. CDR3 DNA: TGTGCCACCAGCAGAGACGTATTCGAAGCGGGAGGGCTGTTTTTT.

J is TRBJ2-1 and V is TRBV11-2; the match to TRBD2 covers 7 bases. The V and J ends lost 6 bases and 4 bases, in that order; junction bases with no gene match: 12. The V gene's germline CDR1 is SGHAT and CDR2 FQNNGV. This CDR3 region has 16 residues. CDR3 nucleotide sequence: TGTGCCAGCAGACCTTGGGGGAGCGGGACTTACAATGAGCAGTTCTTC. It encodes CASRPWGSGTYNEQFF. The full variable domain, in which reference TRBV11-2 and TRBJ2-1 provide the parts outside the CDR3, is EAGVAQSPRYKIIEKRQSVAFWCNPISGHATLYWYQQILGQGPKLLIQFQNNGVVDDSQLPKDRFSAERLKGVDSTLKIQPAKLEDSAVYLCASRPWGSGTYNEQFFGPGTRLTVL.

This clone was observed a handful of times. The rearrangement joins TRBV28 to TRBJ1-6; 7 positions agree with TRBD1. This CDR3 is 14 amino acids long. In germline, CDR1 is MDHEN, CDR2 SYDVKM. Trimming took 7 bases from V and 7 from J; bases not matched to a gene: 7. CDR3 region: CASIRGTENSPLHF. Here the CDR3 DNA reads TGTGCCAGCATTCGGGGGACAGAGAATTCACCCCTCCACTTT.